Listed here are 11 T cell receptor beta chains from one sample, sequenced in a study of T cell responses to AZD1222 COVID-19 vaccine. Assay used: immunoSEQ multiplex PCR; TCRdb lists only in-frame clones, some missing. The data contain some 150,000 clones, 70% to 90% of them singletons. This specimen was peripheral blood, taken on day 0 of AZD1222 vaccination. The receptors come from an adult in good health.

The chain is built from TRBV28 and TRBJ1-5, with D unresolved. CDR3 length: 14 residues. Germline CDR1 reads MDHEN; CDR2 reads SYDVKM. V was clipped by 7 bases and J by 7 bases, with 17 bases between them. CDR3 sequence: CASIESWTGQPQHF. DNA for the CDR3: TGTGCCAGCATCGAGTCATGGACGGGGCAGCCCCAGCATTTT.

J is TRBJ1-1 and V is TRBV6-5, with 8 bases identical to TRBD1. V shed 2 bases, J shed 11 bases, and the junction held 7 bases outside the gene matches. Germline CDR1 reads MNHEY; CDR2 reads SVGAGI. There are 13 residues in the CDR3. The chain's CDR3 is CASSYAPGQAAFF. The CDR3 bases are TGTGCCAGCAGTTACGCTCCGGGACAGGCGGCTTTCTTT.

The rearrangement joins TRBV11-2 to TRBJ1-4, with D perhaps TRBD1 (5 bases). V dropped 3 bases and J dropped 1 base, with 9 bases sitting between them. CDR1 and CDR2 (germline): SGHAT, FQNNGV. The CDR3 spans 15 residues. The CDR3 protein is CASSFRGGTNEKLFF. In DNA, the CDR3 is TGTGCCAGCAGCTTCCGCGGGGGAACTAATGAAAAACTGTTTTTT. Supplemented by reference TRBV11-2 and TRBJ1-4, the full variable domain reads EAGVAQSPRYKIIEKRQSVAFWCNPISGHATLYWYQQILGQGPKLLIQFQNNGVVDDSQLPKDRFSAERLKGVDSTLKIQPAKLEDSAVYLCASSFRGGTNEKLFFGSGTQLSVL.

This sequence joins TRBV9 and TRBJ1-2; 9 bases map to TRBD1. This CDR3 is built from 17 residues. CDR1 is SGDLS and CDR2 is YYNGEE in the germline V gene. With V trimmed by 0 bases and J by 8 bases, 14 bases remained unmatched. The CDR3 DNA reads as TGTGCCAGCAGCGTAGACTTGATATCGGACAGGGGAAGCGGCTACACCTTC. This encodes CASSVDLISDRGSGYTF. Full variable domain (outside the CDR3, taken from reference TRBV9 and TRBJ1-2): DSGVTQTPKHLITATGQRVTLRCSPRSGDLSVYWYQQSLDQGLQFLIQYYNGEERAKGNILERFSAQQFPDLHSELNLSSLELGDSALYFCASSVDLISDRGSGYTFGSGTRLTVV.

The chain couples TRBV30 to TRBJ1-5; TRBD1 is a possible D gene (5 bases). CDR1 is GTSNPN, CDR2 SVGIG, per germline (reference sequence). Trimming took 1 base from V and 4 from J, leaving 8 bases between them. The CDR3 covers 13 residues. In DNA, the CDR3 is TGTGCCTGGAGTGGACAGCTGAATCAGCCCCAGCATTTT. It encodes CAWSGQLNQPQHF.

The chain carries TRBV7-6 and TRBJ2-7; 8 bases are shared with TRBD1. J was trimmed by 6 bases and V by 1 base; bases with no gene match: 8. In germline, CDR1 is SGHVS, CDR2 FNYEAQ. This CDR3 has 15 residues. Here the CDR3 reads CASSLVPGQASEQYF. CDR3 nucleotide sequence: TGTGCCAGCAGCTTAGTTCCGGGACAGGCTTCCGAGCAGTACTTC. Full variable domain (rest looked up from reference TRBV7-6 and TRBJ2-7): GAGVSQSPRYKVTKRGQDVALRCDPISGHVSLYWYRQALGQGPEFLTYFNYEAQQDKSGLPNDRFSAERPEGSISTLTIQRTEQRDSAMYRCASSLVPGQASEQYFGPGTRLTVT.

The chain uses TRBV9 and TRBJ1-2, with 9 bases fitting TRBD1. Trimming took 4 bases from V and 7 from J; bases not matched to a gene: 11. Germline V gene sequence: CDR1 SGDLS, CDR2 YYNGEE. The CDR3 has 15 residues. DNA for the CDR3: TGTGCCAGCAGCTCCTCGGACAGGGGACGTTCTGGCTACACCTTC. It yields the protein CASSSSDRGRSGYTF.

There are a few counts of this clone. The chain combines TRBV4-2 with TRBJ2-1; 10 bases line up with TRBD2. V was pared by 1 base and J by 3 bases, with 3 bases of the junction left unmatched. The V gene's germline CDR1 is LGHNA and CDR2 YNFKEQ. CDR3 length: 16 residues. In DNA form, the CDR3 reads TGTGCCAGCAGCCAAGTTTGGACTAGCGGCTACAATGAGCAGTTCTTC. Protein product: CASSQVWTSGYNEQFF.

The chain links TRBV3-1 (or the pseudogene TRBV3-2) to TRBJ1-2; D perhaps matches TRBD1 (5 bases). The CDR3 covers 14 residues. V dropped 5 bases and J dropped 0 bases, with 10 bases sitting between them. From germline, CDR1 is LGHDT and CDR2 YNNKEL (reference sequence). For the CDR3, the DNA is TGTGCCAGCAGCGTCAAGGGGACTAACTATGGCTACACCTTC. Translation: CASSVKGTNYGYTF.

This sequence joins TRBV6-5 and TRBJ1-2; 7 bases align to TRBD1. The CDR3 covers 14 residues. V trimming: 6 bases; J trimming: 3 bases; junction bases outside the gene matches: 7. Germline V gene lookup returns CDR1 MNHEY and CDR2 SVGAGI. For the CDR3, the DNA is TGTGCCAGCAGGAACAGGGGCATCGACTATGGCTACACCTTC. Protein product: CASRNRGIDYGYTF.

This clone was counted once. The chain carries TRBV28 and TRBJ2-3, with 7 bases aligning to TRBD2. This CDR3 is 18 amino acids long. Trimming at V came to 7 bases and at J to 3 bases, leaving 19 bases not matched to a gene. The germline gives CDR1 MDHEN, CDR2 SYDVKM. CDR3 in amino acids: CASTHTPSGTLLTDTQYF. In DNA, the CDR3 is TGTGCCAGCACCCATACCCCCAGCGGGACTTTATTGACAGATACGCAGTATTTT.